The rows below give T cell receptor beta chains drawn from one sample of a study of CD8 T cells in ankylosing spondylitis. Each CDR3 protein is one row after TCRdb ran MiXCR on the 5' RACE reads. This table holds more than 200,000 distinct CDR3 sequences, roughly a quarter found once. Material: blood, either unsorted or a sorted T cell fraction (not recorded which). These receptors were obtained from a male donor with ankylosing spondylitis or in good health (not recorded which). The CDR3 runs from the conserved cysteine through the conserved F or W. D genes are given only for firm matches.

V	D	CDR3
TRBV20-1	NA	CSATVGLETQYF
TRBV20-1	NA	CSARDRSDGYTF
TRBV20-1	TRBD1	CSASGDRAPIPLHF
TRBV6-5	NA	CASTRTVLQPYEQYF
TRBV29-1	TRBD2	CSVEVSLAGDEQFF
TRBV28	TRBD1	CASPAPGQGNEAFF
TRBV10-2	NA	CASSESRGLTQYF
TRBV20-1	NA	CSASLGNEQFF
TRBV5-1	TRBD1	CASSPGQGKGEQYF
TRBV12-3/TRBV12-4	TRBD2	CASSLEAGGAHGEQFF
TRBV5-5	TRBD1	CASRSRQGGETQYF
TRBV7-9	NA	CASSFKDNYGYTF
TRBV11-2	NA	CASSLVGGGLSDEQFF
TRBV7-9	NA	CASSSGGEQYF
TRBV20-1	NA	CSARRGGPLFNEQFF
TRBV12-3/TRBV12-4	TRBD1	CASNPTGEFNEQYF
TRBV10-2	NA	CASSDRSANTEAFF
TRBV20-1	NA	CSAPKPETQYF
TRBV24-1	TRBD2	CATSDLEGRAGELFF
TRBV7-2	TRBD2	CASSFSGGGSPDTQYF
TRBV20-1	NA	CSTTRGAKNIQYF
TRBV12-3/TRBV12-4	TRBD2	CTISLNPSGGRLETQYF
TRBV20-1	TRBD1	CSARWTGGTGELFF
TRBV6-1	TRBD1	CASSGFRGFVGTQYF
TRBV12-3/TRBV12-4	TRBD2	CASSNSGVADTQYF
TRBV20-1	NA	CSARDPSTGRPSGANVLTF
TRBV6-5	TRBD2	CASSYYPPSGTTDTQYF
TRBV20-1	NA	CSARDRGPHQPQHF
TRBV28	TRBD2	CASRGSSGGGHEQFF
TRBV29-1	NA	CSVRDGRTGELFF
TRBV20-1	TRBD1	CSARGDRAYEQYF
TRBV12-3/TRBV12-4	TRBD2	CASRPAIAGVRDTQYF
TRBV29-1	NA	CSLEGGTNTDTQYF
TRBV5-1	NA	CASSLISGEPEAFF
TRBV20-1	NA	CSASAGTTYNEQFF
TRBV5-5	NA	CASSLITADTQYF
TRBV12-3/TRBV12-4	NA	CATSTTPGAQYF
TRBV20-1	NA	CSASPRAQETQYF
TRBV20-1	NA	CSARGQAPYEQYF
TRBV2	TRBD1	CASSDRELRDNEQFF
TRBV24-1	NA	CATSEGDGHEDEQFF
TRBV5-5	NA	CASSWELAGRMRYF
TRBV11-2	NA	CASSYTPRVRSPLHF
TRBV29-1	TRBD1	CSAQGAGLGTGANVLTF
TRBV20-1	TRBD2	CSARDQLAGGRQETQYF
TRBV20-1	TRBD2	CSAPKTSGGPPIRNEQFF
TRBV7-3	NA	CASSFGICSGNTIYF
TRBV6-1	NA	CASSERWQGKQPQHF
TRBV20-1	NA	CSARPRDTEAFF
TRBV20-1	NA	CSAIRENEQYF
TRBV7-8	NA	CASSPGGLDNEQFF
TRBV12-3/TRBV12-4	NA	CASKRGSGGYGYTF
TRBV20-1	TRBD1	CSAREPGQTYEQYF
TRBV20-1	NA	CSASSGVGPRQPQHF
TRBV7-6	TRBD1	CASSQPGQGAYEQYF
TRBV20-1	NA	CSGVRDTQYF
TRBV10-3	TRBD2	CATNAGVDYEQYF
TRBV5-5	NA	CASSSQGYQETQYF
TRBV6-4	NA	CASSDVGWGRRETQYF
TRBV29-1	TRBD1	CSVLPTGQGANVLTF